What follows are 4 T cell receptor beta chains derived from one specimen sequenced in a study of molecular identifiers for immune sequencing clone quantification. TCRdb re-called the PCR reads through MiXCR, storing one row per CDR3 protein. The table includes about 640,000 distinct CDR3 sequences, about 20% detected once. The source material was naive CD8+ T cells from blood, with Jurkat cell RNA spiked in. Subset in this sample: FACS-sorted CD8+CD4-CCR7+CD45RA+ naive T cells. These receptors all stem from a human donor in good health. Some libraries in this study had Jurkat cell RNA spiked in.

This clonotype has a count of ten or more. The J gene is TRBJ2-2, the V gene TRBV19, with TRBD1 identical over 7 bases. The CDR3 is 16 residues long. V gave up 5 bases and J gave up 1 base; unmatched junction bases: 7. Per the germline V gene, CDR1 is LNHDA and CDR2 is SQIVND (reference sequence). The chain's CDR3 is CASSPRTGKNTGELFF. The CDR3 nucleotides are TGTGCCAGTAGTCCGAGGACAGGAAAGAACACCGGGGAGCTGTTTTTT. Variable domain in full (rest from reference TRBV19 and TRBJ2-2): DGGITQSPKYLFRKEGQNVTLSCEQNLNHDAMYWYRQDPGQGLRLIYYSQIVNDFQKGDIAEGYSVSREKKESFPLTVTSAQKNPTAFYLCASSPRTGKNTGELFFGEGSRLTVL.

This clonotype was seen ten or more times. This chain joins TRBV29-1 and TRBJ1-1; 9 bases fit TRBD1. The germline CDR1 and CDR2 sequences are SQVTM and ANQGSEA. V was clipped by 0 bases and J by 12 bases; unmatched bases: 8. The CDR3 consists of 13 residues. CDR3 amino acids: CSVEDPGDRETFF. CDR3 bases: TGCAGCGTTGAAGATCCTGGGGACAGGGAAACTTTCTTT.

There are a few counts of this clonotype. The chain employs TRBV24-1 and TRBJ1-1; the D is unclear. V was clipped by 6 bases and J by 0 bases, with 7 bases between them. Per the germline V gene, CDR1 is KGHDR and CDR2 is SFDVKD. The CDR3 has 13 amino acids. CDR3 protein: CATSKGMNTEAFF. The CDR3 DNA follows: TGTGCCACCAGTAAGGGCATGAACACTGAAGCTTTCTTT.

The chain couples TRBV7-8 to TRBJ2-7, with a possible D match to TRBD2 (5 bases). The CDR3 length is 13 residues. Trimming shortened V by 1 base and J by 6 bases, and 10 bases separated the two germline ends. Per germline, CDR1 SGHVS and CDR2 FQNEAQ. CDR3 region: CASSLGVGVEQYF. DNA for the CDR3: TGTGCCAGCAGCTTAGGTGTCGGGGTCGAGCAGTACTTC.